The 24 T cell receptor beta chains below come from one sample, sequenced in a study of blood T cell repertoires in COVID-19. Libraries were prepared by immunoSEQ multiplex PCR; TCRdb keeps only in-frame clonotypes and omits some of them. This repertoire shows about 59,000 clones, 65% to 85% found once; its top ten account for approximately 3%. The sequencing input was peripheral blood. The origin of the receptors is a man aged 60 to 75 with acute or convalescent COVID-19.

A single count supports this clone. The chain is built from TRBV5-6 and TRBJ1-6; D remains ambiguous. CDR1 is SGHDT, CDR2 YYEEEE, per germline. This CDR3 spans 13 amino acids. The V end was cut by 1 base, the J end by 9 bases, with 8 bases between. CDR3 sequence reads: CASSLTIGSPLHF. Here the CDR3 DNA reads TGTGCCAGCAGCTTGACCATCGGTTCACCCCTCCACTTT.

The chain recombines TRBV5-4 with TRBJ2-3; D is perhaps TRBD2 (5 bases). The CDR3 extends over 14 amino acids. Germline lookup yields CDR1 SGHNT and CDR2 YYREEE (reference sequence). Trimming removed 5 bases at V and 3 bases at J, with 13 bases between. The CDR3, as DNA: TGTGCCAGCAGGGTCCCGGGGTTAACAGATACGCAGTATTTT. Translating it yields CASRVPGLTDTQYF.

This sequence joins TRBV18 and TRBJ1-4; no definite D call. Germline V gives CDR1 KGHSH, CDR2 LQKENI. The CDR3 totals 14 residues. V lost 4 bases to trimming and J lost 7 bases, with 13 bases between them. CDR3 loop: CASSRGVFGEKLFF. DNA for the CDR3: TGTGCCAGCTCACGTGGAGTCTTCGGTGAAAAACTGTTTTTT.

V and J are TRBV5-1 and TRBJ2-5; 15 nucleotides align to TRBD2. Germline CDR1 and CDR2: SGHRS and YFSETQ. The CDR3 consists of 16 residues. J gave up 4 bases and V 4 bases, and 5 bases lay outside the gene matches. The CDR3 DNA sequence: TGCGCCAGCAGCGCGGGACTAGCGGGGGGAAGAGAGACCCAGTACTTC. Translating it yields CASSAGLAGGRETQYF.

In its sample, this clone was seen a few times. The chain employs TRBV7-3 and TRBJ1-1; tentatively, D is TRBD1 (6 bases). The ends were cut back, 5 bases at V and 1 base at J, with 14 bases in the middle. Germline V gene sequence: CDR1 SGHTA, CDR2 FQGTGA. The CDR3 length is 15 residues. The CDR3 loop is CASSPASGENTEAFF. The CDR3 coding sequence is TGTGCCAGCAGCCCCGCCTCAGGGGAGAACACTGAAGCTTTCTTT.

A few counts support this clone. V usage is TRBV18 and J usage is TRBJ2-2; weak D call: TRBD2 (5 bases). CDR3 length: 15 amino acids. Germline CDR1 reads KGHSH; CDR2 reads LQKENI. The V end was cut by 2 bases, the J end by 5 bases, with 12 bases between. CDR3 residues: CASSPIGLFTGELFF. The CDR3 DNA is TGTGCCAGCTCACCAATAGGACTCTTTACCGGGGAGCTGTTTTTT.

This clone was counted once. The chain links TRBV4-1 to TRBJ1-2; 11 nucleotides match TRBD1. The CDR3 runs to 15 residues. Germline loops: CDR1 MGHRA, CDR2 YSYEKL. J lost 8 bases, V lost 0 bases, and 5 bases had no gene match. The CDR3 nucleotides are TGCGCCAGCAGCCAAGATCGTTGGACAGGGGGCGGCTACACCTTC. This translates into CASSQDRWTGGGYTF.

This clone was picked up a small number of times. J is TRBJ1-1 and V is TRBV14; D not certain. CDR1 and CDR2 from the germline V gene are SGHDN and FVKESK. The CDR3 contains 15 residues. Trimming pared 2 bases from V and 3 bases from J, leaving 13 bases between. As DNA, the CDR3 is TGTGCCAGCAGCCAACAATCAGGATGGGACACTGAAGCTTTCTTT. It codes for CASSQQSGWDTEAFF.

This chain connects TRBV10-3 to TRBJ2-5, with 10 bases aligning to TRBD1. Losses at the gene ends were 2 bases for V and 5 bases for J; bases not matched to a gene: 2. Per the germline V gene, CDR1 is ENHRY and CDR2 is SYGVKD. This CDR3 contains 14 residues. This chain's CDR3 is CAISEGQGGETQYF. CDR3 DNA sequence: TGTGCCATCAGTGAGGGACAGGGGGGCGAGACCCAGTACTTC.

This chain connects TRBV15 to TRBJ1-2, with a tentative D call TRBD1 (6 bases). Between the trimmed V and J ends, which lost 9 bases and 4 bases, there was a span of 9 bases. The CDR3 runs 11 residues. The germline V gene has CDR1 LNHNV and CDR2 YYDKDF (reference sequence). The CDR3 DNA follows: TGTGCCACAGGGGGGGGCTATGGCTACACCTTC. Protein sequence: CATGGGYGYTF.

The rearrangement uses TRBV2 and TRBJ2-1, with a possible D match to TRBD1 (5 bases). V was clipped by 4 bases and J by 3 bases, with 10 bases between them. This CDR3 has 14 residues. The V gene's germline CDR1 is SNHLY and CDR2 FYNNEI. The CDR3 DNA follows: TGTGCCAGCAGTGTTGAGACAGTCTACAATGAGCAGTTCTTC. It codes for CASSVETVYNEQFF.

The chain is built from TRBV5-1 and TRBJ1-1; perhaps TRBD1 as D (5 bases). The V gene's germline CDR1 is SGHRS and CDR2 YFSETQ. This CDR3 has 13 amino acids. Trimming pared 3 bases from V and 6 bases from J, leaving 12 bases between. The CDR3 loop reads CASSSGPTAEAFF. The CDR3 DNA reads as TGCGCCAGCAGCTCAGGGCCGACCGCTGAAGCTTTCTTT.

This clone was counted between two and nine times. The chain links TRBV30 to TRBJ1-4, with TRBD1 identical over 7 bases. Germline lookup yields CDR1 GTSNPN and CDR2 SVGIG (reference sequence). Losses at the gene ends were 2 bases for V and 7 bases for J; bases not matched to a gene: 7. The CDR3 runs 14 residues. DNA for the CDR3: TGTGCCTGGAGTCCCCTGGGACAGATTGAAAAACTGTTTTTT. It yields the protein CAWSPLGQIEKLFF.

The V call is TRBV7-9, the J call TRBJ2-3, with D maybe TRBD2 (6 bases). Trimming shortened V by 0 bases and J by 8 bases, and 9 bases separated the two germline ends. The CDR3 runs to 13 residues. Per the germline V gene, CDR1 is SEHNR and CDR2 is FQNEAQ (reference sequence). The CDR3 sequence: CASSLASGGTQYF. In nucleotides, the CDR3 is TGTGCCAGCAGCTTAGCTAGCGGTGGTACGCAGTATTTT.

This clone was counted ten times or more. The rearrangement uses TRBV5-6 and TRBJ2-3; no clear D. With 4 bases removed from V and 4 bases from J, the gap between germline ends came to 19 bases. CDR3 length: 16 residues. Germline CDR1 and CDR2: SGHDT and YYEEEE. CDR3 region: CASSPAVASPADTQYF. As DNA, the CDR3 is TGTGCCAGCAGCCCGGCCGTAGCTAGTCCTGCAGATACGCAGTATTTT.

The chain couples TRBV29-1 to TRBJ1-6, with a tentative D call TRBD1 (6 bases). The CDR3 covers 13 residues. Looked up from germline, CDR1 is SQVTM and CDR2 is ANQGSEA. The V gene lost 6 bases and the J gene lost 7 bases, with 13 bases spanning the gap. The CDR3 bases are TGCAGCGTGCGACAGGAACCAAATTCACCCCTCCACTTT. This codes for CSVRQEPNSPLHF. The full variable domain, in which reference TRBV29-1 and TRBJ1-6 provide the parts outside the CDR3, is SAVISQKPSRDICQRGTSLTIQCQVDSQVTMMFWYRQQPGQSLTLIATANQGSEATYESGFVIDKFPISRPNLTFSTLTVSNMSPEDSSIYLCSVRQEPNSPLHFGNGTRLTVT.

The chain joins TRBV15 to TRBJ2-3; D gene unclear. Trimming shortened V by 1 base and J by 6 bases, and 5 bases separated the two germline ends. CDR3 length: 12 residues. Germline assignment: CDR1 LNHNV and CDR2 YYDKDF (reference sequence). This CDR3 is CATSRVEDTQYF. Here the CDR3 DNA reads TGTGCCACCAGCAGAGTAGAGGATACGCAGTATTTT.

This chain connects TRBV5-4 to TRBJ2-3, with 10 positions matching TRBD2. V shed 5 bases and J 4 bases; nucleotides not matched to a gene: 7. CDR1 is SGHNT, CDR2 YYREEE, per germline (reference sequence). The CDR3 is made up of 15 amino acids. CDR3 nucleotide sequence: TGTGCCAGCAGGCCTCCGCTAGCGGGGGCAGATACGCAGTATTTT. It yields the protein CASRPPLAGADTQYF.

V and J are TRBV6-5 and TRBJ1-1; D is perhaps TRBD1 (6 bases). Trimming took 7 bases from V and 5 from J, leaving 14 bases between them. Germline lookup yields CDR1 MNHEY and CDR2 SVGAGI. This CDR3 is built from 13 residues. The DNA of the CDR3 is TGTGCCAGCAAAAACAGGGCAGTTACTGAAGCTTTCTTT. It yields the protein CASKNRAVTEAFF.

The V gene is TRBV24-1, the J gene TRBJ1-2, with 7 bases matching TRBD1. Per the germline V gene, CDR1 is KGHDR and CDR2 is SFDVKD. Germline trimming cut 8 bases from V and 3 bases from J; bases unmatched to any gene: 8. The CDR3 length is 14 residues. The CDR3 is CATTGGQGDYGYTF. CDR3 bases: TGTGCCACCACTGGAGGTCAGGGGGACTATGGCTACACCTTC.

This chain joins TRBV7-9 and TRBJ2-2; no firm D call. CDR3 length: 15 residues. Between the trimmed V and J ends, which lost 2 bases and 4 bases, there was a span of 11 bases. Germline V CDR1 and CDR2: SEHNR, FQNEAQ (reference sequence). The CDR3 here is CASSLFIHSTGELFF. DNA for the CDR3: TGTGCCAGCAGCTTATTCATCCACAGCACCGGGGAGCTGTTTTTT.

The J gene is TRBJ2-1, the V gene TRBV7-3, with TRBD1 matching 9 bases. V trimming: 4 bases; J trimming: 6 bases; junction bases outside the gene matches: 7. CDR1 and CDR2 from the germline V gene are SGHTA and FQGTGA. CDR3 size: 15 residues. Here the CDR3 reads CASSSRDRASNEQFF. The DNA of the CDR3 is TGTGCCAGCAGCTCAAGGGACAGGGCGAGCAATGAGCAGTTCTTC.

CDR3 in amino acids: CASSLRLAGGPETQYF. CDR3 DNA: TGTGCCAGCAGCTTAAGACTAGCGGGGGGGCCAGAGACCCAGTACTTC. This chain links TRBV5-4 with TRBJ2-5; TRBD2 matches 14 bases. Germline values: CDR1 SGHNT, CDR2 YYREEE (reference sequence). The ends lost 2 bases at V and 4 bases at J; junction bases unmatched: 4. The CDR3 is 16 residues long.

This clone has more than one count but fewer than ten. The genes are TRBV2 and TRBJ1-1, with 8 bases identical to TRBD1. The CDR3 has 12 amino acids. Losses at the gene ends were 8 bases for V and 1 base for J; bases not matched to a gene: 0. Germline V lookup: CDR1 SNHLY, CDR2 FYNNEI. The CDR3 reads CASGQGNTEAFF. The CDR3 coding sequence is TGTGCCAGCGGACAGGGGAACACTGAAGCTTTCTTT.